Each of the 30 T cell receptor beta chains below was sequenced from the same sample in a study of T-cell reconstitution after alpha-beta-depleted transplantation in children. Using unique molecular identifiers, the investigators prepared the TCRbeta library. TCRdb called the PCR reads again in MiXCR, with one record for every CDR3 protein. The table has a few hundred thousand distinct CDR3 sequences, 20% to 30% seen once. The sample was PBMCs, mostly from graft donor cells, taken 360 days after TCRalphabeta/CD19-depleted stem cell transplant. Receptors were obtained from a female patient aged 2 to 10 who had a stem cell transplant for congenital amegakaryocytic thrombocytopenia, so the T cells may come from the graft donor.

The rearrangement uses TRBV2 and TRBJ2-1, with 15 bases lining up with TRBD2. Per germline, CDR1 SNHLY and CDR2 FYNNEI. V dropped 6 bases and J dropped 6; count of bases not matched to a gene: 6. The CDR3 runs 16 residues. CDR3 protein: CASSNGLAGGRNEQFF. In DNA form, the CDR3 reads TGTGCCAGCAGCAATGGACTAGCGGGGGGGCGCAATGAGCAGTTCTTC.

The gene calls are TRBV11-2 and TRBJ2-5, with TRBD1 matching 8 bases. CDR1 is SGHAT, CDR2 FQNNGV, per germline. V shed 5 bases, J shed 5 bases, and the junction held 7 bases outside the gene matches. The CDR3 sequence is 14 residues long. The CDR3 bases are TGTGCCAGCAGCGCACAGACAGGGGTGGAGACCCAGTACTTC. It encodes CASSAQTGVETQYF.

This chain links TRBV29-1 with TRBJ2-5; no clear D. With 6 bases removed from V and 0 bases from J, the gap between germline ends came to 8 bases. Per the germline V gene, CDR1 is SQVTM and CDR2 is ANQGSEA. The CDR3 has 12 amino acids. CDR3 region: CSVAHYQETQYF. Written as DNA, the CDR3 is TGCAGCGTAGCACACTACCAAGAGACCCAGTACTTC.

This clonotype has more than one count but fewer than ten. The gene calls are TRBV10-1 and TRBJ2-2, with a weak D call TRBD1 (5 bases). The CDR3 loop spans 14 amino acids. The germline gives CDR1 WNHNN, CDR2 SYGVQD (reference sequence). V was cut by 5 bases and J by 2 bases, with 9 bases left in between. This CDR3 reads CASSPGSNTGELFF. Here the CDR3 DNA reads TGCGCCAGCAGTCCAGGGTCAAACACCGGGGAGCTGTTTTTT.

This clonotype was counted ten times or more. The V and J genes are TRBV28 and TRBJ2-5, with no clear D. Germline V gene lookup returns CDR1 MDHEN and CDR2 SYDVKM. Between the trimmed V and J ends, which lost 1 base and 5 bases, there was a span of 17 bases. This CDR3 spans 16 amino acids. The CDR3 loop reads CASSLLLSRGQETQYF. For the CDR3, the DNA is TGTGCCAGCAGTTTATTGCTGTCGCGAGGTCAGGAGACCCAGTACTTC. Complete variable domain (other parts from reference TRBV28 and TRBJ2-5): DVKVTQSSRYLVKRTGEKVFLECVQDMDHENMFWYRQDPGLGLRLIYFSYDVKMKEKGDIPEGYSVSREKKERFSLILESASTNQTSMYLCASSLLLSRGQETQYFGPGTRLLVL.

The V and J genes are TRBV15 and TRBJ2-7; the match to TRBD2 covers 8 bases. The trim removed 5 bases at V and 0 bases at J, leaving 3 bases unmatched. The CDR3 has 14 residues. CDR1 and CDR2 (germline): LNHNV, YYDKDF (reference sequence). CDR3 residues: CATSAGGLSYEQYF. Written as DNA, the CDR3 is TGTGCCACCAGCGCGGGGGGCCTCTCCTACGAGCAGTACTTC.

This chain links TRBV20-1 with TRBJ2-6; 9 nucleotides line up with TRBD2. Germline trimming cut 2 bases from V and 0 bases from J; bases unmatched to any gene: 5. Germline CDR1 and CDR2: DFQATT and SNEGSKA (reference sequence). The CDR3 runs to 17 residues. CDR3 nucleotides: TGCAGTGCTAGATATAGCGGGGGCCGCTCTGGGGCCAACGTCCTGACTTTC. The encoded protein is CSARYSGGRSGANVLTF.

This clonotype showed up just a few times. The gene calls are TRBV20-1 and TRBJ2-2, with TRBD1 as a possible D gene (5 bases). The CDR3 totals 13 residues. V lost 6 bases, J lost 5 bases, and 13 bases lay in between. Germline-derived CDR1 and CDR2 are DFQATT and SNEGSKA (reference sequence). The CDR3 region has the DNA TGCAGTGCCCAGACAGAGCCAACCGGGGAGCTGTTTTTT. This translates into CSAQTEPTGELFF.

The chain has TRBV19 and TRBJ1-1; D is unclear. The ends were cut back, 5 bases at V and 4 bases at J, with 8 bases in the middle. Germline CDR1 reads LNHDA; CDR2 reads SQIVND (reference sequence). This CDR3 spans 12 amino acids. The chain's CDR3 is CASSGWGTEAFF. In DNA form, the CDR3 reads TGTGCCAGTAGTGGATGGGGCACTGAAGCTTTCTTT.

This chain connects TRBV29-1 to TRBJ1-6; possible D gene TRBD1, 5 bases. There are 13 residues in the CDR3. Trimming removed 5 bases at V and 7 bases at J, with 12 bases between. Germline V CDR1 and CDR2: SQVTM, ANQGSEA. The CDR3 sequence: CSVRIPGNSPLHF. For the CDR3, the DNA is TGCAGCGTTCGTATCCCAGGGAATTCACCCCTCCACTTT.

The J gene is TRBJ1-1, the V gene TRBV6-1, with TRBD1 as a possible D gene (5 bases). The CDR3 is 17 amino acids. Looked up from germline, CDR1 is MNHNS and CDR2 is SASEGT. Trimming removed 6 bases from V and 5 bases from J, with 25 bases in between. The CDR3 bases are TGTGCCAGCAGCACAAGCTTACCTCAGGGAAGGGAGACTGAAGCTTTCTTT. As protein: CASSTSLPQGRETEAFF.

The chain uses TRBV29-1 and TRBJ2-1; 16 nucleotides agree with TRBD2. The CDR3 contains 17 residues. Germline values: CDR1 SQVTM, CDR2 ANQGSEA. J lost 4 bases, V lost 7 bases, and 10 bases had no gene match. CDR3 nucleotide sequence: TGCAGCGCCTCCGGGACTAGCGGGGGGGCAGTTTACAATGAGCAGTTCTTC. It translates to CSASGTSGGAVYNEQFF.

This clonotype was counted a few times. The rearrangement uses TRBV4-2 and TRBJ1-1, with 8 bases matching TRBD1. The V and J ends lost 0 bases and 6 bases, in that order; junction bases with no gene match: 9. CDR1 is LGHNA, CDR2 YNFKEQ, per germline. The CDR3 covers 16 residues. This CDR3 is CASSQDLDRGLSEAFF. The CDR3 DNA is TGTGCCAGCAGCCAAGACCTCGACAGGGGTTTGTCTGAAGCTTTCTTT.

This clonotype was recorded a few times. This sequence joins TRBV3-1 and TRBJ2-5; 12 positions match TRBD2. Trimming cost V 4 bases and J 3 bases; bases outside gene matches: 3. The CDR3 length is 15 residues. In germline, CDR1 is LGHDT, CDR2 YNNKEL (reference sequence). The CDR3 loop reads CASSPGLAGKETQYF. For the CDR3, the DNA is TGTGCCAGCAGCCCCGGACTAGCGGGAAAAGAGACCCAGTACTTC.

This chain uses TRBV24-1 with TRBJ2-1, with D perhaps assigned TRBD1 or TRBD2 (5 bases each). This CDR3 is built from 14 residues. Germline lookup yields CDR1 KGHDR and CDR2 SFDVKD. V lost 3 bases and J 9 bases, leaving 14 bases between the germline ends. The CDR3 bases are TGTGCCACCAGTGATCCGGGGCCCTTGGGTGAGCAGTTCTTC. This encodes CATSDPGPLGEQFF.

The V call is TRBV12-3 or TRBV12-4, the J call TRBJ2-5; possibly TRBD1 or TRBD2 for D (5 bases each). Trimming cost V 7 bases and J 3 bases, with 15 bases left between them. The CDR3 covers 14 residues. The CDR3 spells CASTVSGLEETQYF. DNA for the CDR3: TGTGCCAGCACCGTTTCGGGGCTCGAAGAGACCCAGTACTTC.

Regarding this clonotype: At one of its ends the junction is not consistent with the germline gene, which may arise from a read error. The chain is built from TRBV6-5 and TRBJ2-3, with D possibly being TRBD2 (7 bases). Germline V lookup: CDR1 MNHEY, CDR2 SVGAGI. The CDR3 sequence is 17 residues long. In nucleotides, the CDR3 is TGTGCCAGCATTTACCCTCCGGGGGGCACTAGCACAGATACGCAGTATTTT. Translation: CASIYPPGGTSTDTQYF.

This clonotype appeared a few times. The J gene is TRBJ1-1, the V gene TRBV4-2, with 9 bases lining up with TRBD1. J gave up 6 bases and V 4 bases, and 12 bases lay outside the gene matches. CDR3 size: 16 residues. The germline V gene has CDR1 LGHNA and CDR2 YNFKEQ. The chain's CDR3 is CASSPTQGAMWAEAFF. The CDR3 DNA reads as TGTGCCAGCAGCCCGACACAGGGGGCGATGTGGGCTGAAGCTTTCTTT.

This clonotype was seen more than once but under ten times. The chain combines TRBV3-1 with TRBJ2-7; D perhaps matches TRBD2 (5 bases). The V gene's germline CDR1 is LGHDT and CDR2 YNNKEL (reference sequence). The CDR3 covers 14 residues. V was shortened by 4 bases and J by 2 bases, with 12 bases between the two germline ends. The CDR3 DNA is TGTGCCAGCAGCCTCCGGGATGGACCCTACGAGCAGTACTTC. It encodes CASSLRDGPYEQYF.

This clonotype came up a few times. This sequence joins TRBV4-1 and TRBJ1-3, with unresolved D. Germline lookup yields CDR1 MGHRA and CDR2 YSYEKL. V was trimmed by 1 base and J by 1 base, leaving 8 bases between them. The CDR3 extends over 15 amino acids. The DNA of the CDR3 is TGCGCCAGCAGCCAAGTAGGGCTTTCTGGAAACACCATATATTTT. Protein sequence: CASSQVGLSGNTIYF.

On this clonotype itself: This sequence may be a read error, since a much larger clone differs from it by one base. The genes are TRBV12-3 or TRBV12-4 and TRBJ2-3; TRBD2 is a possible D gene (5 bases). The CDR3 loop spans 14 amino acids. The V and J ends lost 5 bases and 1 base respectively, with 10 bases between them. Here the CDR3 DNA reads TGTGCCAGCAGTCCCAGGCGGGGCACAGATACGCAGTATTTT. Its protein is CASSPRRGTDTQYF.

There are a few counts of this clonotype. Here the CDR3 reads CSARGDRGSYNEQFF. In DNA form, the CDR3 reads TGCAGTGCTAGAGGGGACAGGGGTTCCTACAATGAGCAGTTCTTC. This rearrangement joins TRBV20-1 to TRBJ2-1; 10 nucleotides line up with TRBD1. J was trimmed by 1 base and V by 1 base; bases with no gene match: 1. In germline, CDR1 is DFQATT, CDR2 SNEGSKA (reference sequence). The CDR3 sequence is 15 residues long.

This chain uses TRBV6-1 with TRBJ2-7; D may be TRBD1 (7 bases). This CDR3 has 15 amino acids. Germline CDR1 and CDR2: MNHNS and SASEGT. Trimming took 5 bases from V and 0 from J, leaving 14 bases between them. CDR3 in DNA: TGTGCCAGCAGTCCGGGGGCAGGGGGCTCCTACGAGCAGTACTTC. Translating gives CASSPGAGGSYEQYF.

This clonotype has a handful of counts. The chain combines TRBV27 with TRBJ2-7; possibly TRBD2 for D (6 bases). Trimming removed 3 bases from V and 4 bases from J, with 13 bases in between. CDR1 MNHEY and CDR2 SMNVEV come from the germline V gene (reference sequence). This CDR3 is 14 amino acids long. CDR3 in DNA: TGTGCCAGCAGTTTTCGTAGCGGCTCATACGAGCAGTACTTC. It codes for CASSFRSGSYEQYF.

The chain links TRBV5-1 to TRBJ1-2, with D maybe TRBD1 (5 bases). The length of the CDR3 is 13 residues. Germline V gene sequence: CDR1 SGHRS, CDR2 YFSETQ. Trimming shortened V by 5 bases and J by 2 bases, and 10 bases separated the two germline ends. CDR3 nucleotides: TGCGCCAGCAGTTTGACAGCGAACTATGGCTACACCTTC. This codes for CASSLTANYGYTF.

The V call is TRBV28, the J call TRBJ2-7; D possibly corresponds to TRBD2 (5 bases). V lost 7 bases, J lost 5 bases, and 12 bases lay in between. Germline lookup yields CDR1 MDHEN and CDR2 SYDVKM. This CDR3 has 12 amino acids. The CDR3 loop reads CASNGPGNEQYF. Here the CDR3 DNA reads TGTGCCAGCAACGGACCGGGAAACGAGCAGTACTTC.

This clonotype appeared a few times. This chain uses TRBV12-3 or TRBV12-4 with TRBJ1-4; D is uncertain. With 4 bases removed from V and 7 bases from J, the gap between germline ends came to 19 bases. This CDR3 spans 16 amino acids. The CDR3: CASSSASEGVGEKLFF. CDR3 in DNA: TGTGCCAGCAGTTCCGCCTCGGAAGGCGTGGGTGAAAAACTGTTTTTT.

The V call is TRBV30, the J call TRBJ2-5; 8 positions match TRBD1. This CDR3 is built from 15 residues. V was clipped by 2 bases and J by 5 bases; unmatched bases: 10. Germline lookup yields CDR1 GTSNPN and CDR2 SVGIG (reference sequence). The chain's CDR3 is CAWSLPGGLRETQYF. The CDR3 nucleotides are TGTGCCTGGAGTTTACCAGGGGGCCTCAGGGAGACCCAGTACTTC.

V and J are TRBV15 and TRBJ2-7; TRBD2 aligns across 7 bases. With V trimmed by 1 base and J by 3 bases, 9 bases remained unmatched. Germline assignment: CDR1 LNHNV and CDR2 YYDKDF (reference sequence). CDR3 size: 16 residues. CDR3 sequence reads: CATSRGGQAGVYEQYF. DNA for the CDR3: TGTGCCACCAGCAGAGGGGGCCAGGCGGGGGTCTACGAGCAGTACTTC.

This clonotype was observed a handful of times. The chain links TRBV27 to TRBJ1-1; D gene uncertain. V gave up 2 bases and J gave up 4 bases, with 8 bases separating them. Germline lookup yields CDR1 MNHEY and CDR2 SMNVEV (reference sequence). The CDR3 is made up of 13 amino acids. CDR3 in amino acids: CASSLRVGTEAFF. CDR3 nucleotide sequence: TGTGCCAGCAGTTTACGGGTTGGCACTGAAGCTTTCTTT.